This T cell receptor beta chain was retrieved from a study of blood T cell repertoires in COVID-19 (dated by TCRdb to 2018 to 2021). The study in broad terms: The collaborator samples originated in the United States, Italy and Spain and spanned the acute and convalescent phases of COVID-19. The prospective study material was composed of cDNA or gDNA derived from T cells, B-cell-depleted T cells, or PBMCs. Deeply sampled blood TCRbeta repertoires from subjects exposed to, actively infected with, or recovered from COVID-19 were included in the dataset. The repertoires were released in a freely available public database meant as a resource for research on the immune response to SARS-CoV-2. Samples came from the ongoing ImmuneRACE study (first 160 participants) plus 1,254 subjects from 6 global collaborators. Sample metadata almost always included a de-identified subject ID, COVID-19 status, age in years and sex. HLA class I and class II types, where available, came from metadata supplied by the sample provider rather than from assay-based typing.

General study outcomes and caveats: The amount of clinical and demographic metadata varied by source and participant and was provided uncurated.

Collaborating institutions collected whole blood in K2EDTA tubes following their own protocols. Collaborator samples were shipped for TCRbeta analysis as frozen whole blood, isolated PBMCs, or DNA extracted from either sample type. As for this clone: Its antigen remains undetermined. No per-base quality is available; no much larger clone lies one base away.

The immunoSEQ Assay, a bias-controlled multiplex PCR, was used to amplify TCRbeta CDR3 regions from genomic DNA. The authors' analysis ran thus. Within the assay, amplification of reference gene primers was used to estimate how many nucleated cells each sample contained. Sequence reads were collapsed and filtered to measure the absolute abundance of every unique TCRbeta CDR3 rearrangement. For each sample, productive Simpson clonality was calculated as the square root of Simpson's diversity index across productive rearrangements. This immuneACCESS table, as held by TCRdb, lists in-frame sequences with V and J called but not all clones. Of the missing ones, under half trace to an unresolved V gene in checked studies; the others have no known cause. The V and J calls and clone size come from that table; D and trimming were worked out from the DNA. The sample has some 58,000 clones on record, around 87% of them singletons. The ten largest account for 6.5% to 10% of the sample.

Specimen: peripheral blood. The receptor comes from a man aged 50-59 years with active COVID-19.

The nucleotide sequence is given as TGTGCCAGCAGCTCCCGGACTAGCGGGAGTAATGAGCAGTTCTTC. Translated, this is CASSSRTSGSNEQFF. Rearrangement joined TRBV7-9 to TRBJ2-1; 13 bases in the junction line up with TRBD2. The germline V gene (reference sequence) specifies SEHNR as CDR1 and FQNEAQ as CDR2. From its cysteine to its phenylalanine, the CDR3 spans 15 amino acids. Just the 45-base CDR3 DNA is kept, in frame starting at base 1. V is cut back by 4 bases and J by 7 bases, with 4 bases in the junction unmatched.